This T cell receptor beta chain is drawn from a study of T cells in tuberculosis. For the study at large: In South Africa, adults with active tuberculosis were compared with IGRA-negative and latently infected IGRA-positive adolescents. Notes on the study in general: Smaller distances to GMM-specific TCRs suggested their expansion in active tuberculosis.

CDR3 length: 15 amino acids. Trimming took off 8 bases at V and 0 bases at J, with 16 bases between the two ends. Germline-derived CDR1 and CDR2 are MRHNA and SNTAGT. On average around 95,000 T cells per donor were immunosequenced. The assay was immunoSEQ multiplex PCR, and TCRdb's table has in-frame clones only and misses some. The repertoire includes about 33,000 clones, 92% of them detected once, and approximately 7.5% sits in the top ten. Notes on this clone: The antigen is not known.

The receptor was isolated from a donor aged 10-29 years with latent tuberculosis or without tuberculosis infection. Some clones in this sample may be carry-over from other donors' samples. The sequenced sample consisted of PBMCs. The rearrangement links TRBV6-4 to TRBJ1-1, with a weak D call TRBD1 (6 bases). The CDR3 loop is CASRPEGGMNTEAFF. The CDR3 DNA reads as TGTGCCAGCCGACCTGAGGGGGGGATGAACACTGAAGCTTTCTTT.